The sequence of this TCR beta chain was determined in a study of beta chain features in type 1 diabetes. Turning to the study itself: The examined sorted cells totaled 85 million to 120 million across samples. Points from the study as a whole: Moderate but significant shortening of TCRB CDR3s was recorded in all four CD4+ subsets from Type 1 diabetes patients.

The germline V gene encodes CDR1 SGHRS and CDR2 YFSETQ. Trimming cost V 4 bases and J 5 bases, with 12 bases left between them. This CDR3 has 13 amino acids. As every portion of the isolated RNA was reverse transcribed, the sequencing read expressed TCRB transcripts. Data came from immunoSEQ multiplex PCR; TCRdb stores just in-frame clones and leaves some out. The repertoire holds roughly 450,000 clones, with roughly 11% as singletons. A remark on this clone: The antigen remains unidentified.

The single heparinised draw taken from each donor contained approximately 120 mL of blood on average. This sequence joins TRBV5-1 and TRBJ2-5, with a possible D match to TRBD1 (6 bases). This clonotype originated in a young woman in good health. The sample consisted of naive CD4+ T cells from blood. The CDR3: CASSPTGTETQYF. The CDR3 DNA follows: TGCGCCAGCAGCCCGACAGGAACGGAGACCCAGTACTTC.